The source of this T cell receptor beta chain is a study of cytomegalovirus exposure and HLA in healthy donors. The CDR3 spans 13 residues. The germline V and J ends were trimmed by 4 bases and 7 bases, with 15 bases remaining between them. Per the germline V gene, CDR1 is SGHNT and CDR2 is YYREEE (reference sequence). Produced via immunoSEQ multiplex PCR; TCRdb's table is partial and in-frame only. The data contain around 70,000 clones, 94% of them singletons. V gene TRBV5-4 combines with J gene TRBJ2-7; a possible D gene is TRBD2 (5 bases). The sequence was obtained from a man between 18 and 35 years old in good health and CMV-seropositive. Sample: PBMCs. The CDR3, as DNA: TGTGCCAGCAGCAGCGGCATACTGGGGGAGCAGTACTTC. It translates to CASSSGILGEQYF.